Here is one T cell receptor (beta chain) with its context. This entry belongs to a study of shared clonotypes between healthy human individuals. TCRdb keeps only in-frame clones here, not all; method: immunoSEQ multiplex PCR. The data show around 1.4 million clones, approximately 98.5% seen once. V lost 5 bases and J 1 base, leaving 22 bases between the germline ends. The germline V gene encodes CDR1 SGHAT and CDR2 FQNNGV. This CDR3 spans 18 amino acids. The J gene is TRBJ2-3, the V gene TRBV11-2; D is possibly TRBD2 (7 bases). Sequencing was done on a sample of naive CD4+ T cells sorted from blood. The subset: CD45RA+ positively selected. The clonotype originates from a man aged 25-45 years in good health. The CDR3 DNA follows: TGTGCCAGCAGCCCGATTAGGGGGGGGCGAGGGGGCACAGATACGCAGTATTTT. This encodes CASSPIRGGRGGTDTQYF.